This T cell receptor (beta chain) was sequenced during a study of shared clonotypes between healthy human individuals. About the study: Researchers drew samples from a couple of women and a few men aged 18 to 49.

The V segment lost 7 bases and the J segment 5 bases; nucleotides outside the gene matches: 9. The germline CDR1 and CDR2 sequences are SGHVS and FQNEAQ. CDR3 length: 16 residues. Produced via immunoSEQ multiplex PCR; TCRdb's table is partial and in-frame only. The sample lists around 1.6 million clones; 95% to 99% were seen once. This TCR was recovered from a young man in good health. The V call is TRBV7-8, the J call TRBJ1-5; 12 nucleotides align to TRBD1. Sequencing was done on a sample of naive CD4+ T cells sorted from blood. The subset is: CD45RA+ positively selected. CDR3 sequence (DNA): TGTGCCAGCACCCGGGACAGGGGGCGTCTAGATCAGCCCCAGCATTTT. Amino acid sequence: CASTRDRGRLDQPQHF.